The T cell receptor (beta chain) under discussion was sequenced for a study of T cells after posttransplantation cyclophosphamide. Germline V gene sequence: CDR1 MDHEN, CDR2 SYDVKM. The CDR3 sequence is 15 residues long. Trimming at V came to 5 bases and at J to 2 bases, leaving 8 bases not matched to a gene. In its sample, this clone is medium-sized. Its target is unknown. Study findings and constraints: TRB overlap between skin or GI tissue T cells and blood was limited. Later post-transplant blood repertoires were often dominated by donor CD8+ memory clones.

A marrow graft followed busulfan-fludarabine conditioning, with cyclophosphamide on days +3 and +4. Profiling relied on immunoSEQ multiplex PCR, and the TCRdb table lists in-frame clones only, not all of them. The repertoire consists of about 7,500 clones, none detected only once. Specimen: PBMCs, collected after allogeneic stem cell transplant with posttransplant cyclophosphamide. V usage is TRBV28 and J usage is TRBJ2-7; 8 nucleotides align to TRBD1. The clonotype originates from a female patient aged 50 to 60 who received an allogeneic stem cell transplant from a related donor, was CMV-positive, and had no GVHD. Some T cells may trace back to the graft donor. Here the CDR3 reads CASSLLTGDTYEQYF. CDR3 DNA sequence: TGTGCCAGCAGTCTCCTGACAGGGGACACCTACGAGCAGTACTTC.